This passage covers 21 T cell receptor beta chains from one sample sequenced in a study of cytomegalovirus exposure and HLA in healthy donors. Only in-frame clones appear in the TCRdb table, and some are missing; sequencing was by immunoSEQ multiplex PCR. The sample contains tens of thousands of clones, 84% of which appear only once. Sequencing was done on a sample of PBMCs. All receptors come from a woman in her late teens or twenties in good health and CMV-seropositive.

The rearrangement uses TRBV7-8 and TRBJ2-7; TRBD1 might be the D (6 bases). The germline V and J ends were trimmed by 0 bases and 3 bases, with 15 bases remaining between them. The V gene's germline CDR1 is SGHVS and CDR2 FQNEAQ. The CDR3 is 16 amino acids. CDR3 bases: TGTGCCAGCAGCTTAGCCGGCAGGGGAGAGCTCTACGAGCAGTACTTC. Encoded protein: CASSLAGRGELYEQYF.

This clone turned up a few times. The chain is built from TRBV4-1 and TRBJ2-3; 7 bases align to TRBD1. The J segment lost 2 bases and the V segment lost 1 base, leaving 3 bases of the junction unmatched. Germline V lookup: CDR1 MGHRA, CDR2 YSYEKL. CDR3 length: 15 residues. DNA of the CDR3: TGCGCCAGCAGCCAAGCGGGACAGATCACAGATACGCAGTATTTT. Translated: CASSQAGQITDTQYF.

This chain connects TRBV29-1 to TRBJ2-7, with 8 nucleotides matching TRBD1. Germline trimming cut 6 bases from V and 4 bases from J; bases unmatched to any gene: 8. The germline V gene encodes CDR1 SQVTM and CDR2 ANQGSEA. CDR3 size: 13 residues. This chain's CDR3 is CSVADRAGYEQYF. As DNA, the CDR3 is TGCAGCGTGGCGGACAGGGCAGGGTACGAGCAGTACTTC.

A remark on this clone: Other DNA variants within this sample encode the same CDR3. The chain links TRBV29-1 to TRBJ2-3, with TRBD2 matching over 7 bases. The CDR3 is 12 amino acids. Germline lookup yields CDR1 SQVTM and CDR2 ANQGSEA. The CDR3 is CTSGGRTDTQYF. Written as DNA, the CDR3 is TGCACCTCGGGGGGAAGGACAGATACGCAGTATTTT.

The chain is built from TRBV5-1 and TRBJ2-1, with D unresolved. Germline CDR1 is SGHRS and CDR2 is YFSETQ. The CDR3 is 14 residues long. Trimming took off 4 bases at V and 8 bases at J, with 16 bases between the two ends. CDR3 bases: TGCGCCAGCAGCCTGGGCCGTCAAGCCGATGAGCAGTTCTTC. Amino acids: CASSLGRQADEQFF.

V and J are TRBV4-2 and TRBJ1-1; D is uncertain. CDR1 is LGHNA, CDR2 YNFKEQ, per germline. Trimming stripped 0 bases from V and 1 base from J, with 6 bases between. The CDR3 has 14 amino acids. CDR3 loop: CASSQEYGNTEAFF. CDR3 in DNA: TGTGCCAGCAGCCAAGAGTACGGGAACACTGAAGCTTTCTTT.

This chain uses TRBV7-8 with TRBJ1-4; a possible D gene is TRBD1 (6 bases). Looked up from germline, CDR1 is SGHVS and CDR2 is FQNEAQ. The CDR3 length is 15 residues. Trimming took off 2 bases at V and 6 bases at J, with 13 bases between the two ends. The CDR3 coding sequence is TGTGCCAGCAGCTTAACCAAGGGGGTAGATGAAAAACTGTTTTTT. Protein: CASSLTKGVDEKLFF.

The gene calls are TRBV5-1 and TRBJ1-4, with D maybe TRBD1 (6 bases). The CDR3 loop spans 14 amino acids. CDR1 and CDR2 from the germline V gene are SGHRS and YFSETQ. V lost 2 bases to trimming and J lost 5 bases, with 10 bases between them. CDR3 bases: TGCGCCAGCAGCTTATGGACAGAAAATGAAAAACTGTTTTTT. Amino acids: CASSLWTENEKLFF.

The rearrangement joins TRBV18 to TRBJ1-6, with a possible D match to TRBD1 (6 bases). The V gene's germline CDR1 is KGHSH and CDR2 LQKENI. The CDR3 spans 15 residues. Trimming removed 3 bases from V and 9 bases from J, with 15 bases in between. CDR3 sequence: CASSPRTELGSPLHF. CDR3 nucleotides: TGTGCCAGCTCACCCAGGACAGAGCTGGGTTCACCCCTCCACTTT.

The chain links TRBV6-5 to TRBJ1-1; possibly TRBD1 for D (5 bases). Germline V gives CDR1 MNHEY, CDR2 SVGAGI. Trimming pared 2 bases from V and 3 bases from J, leaving 10 bases between. This CDR3 spans 14 amino acids. The CDR3: CASSYPGQYTEAFF. DNA of the CDR3: TGTGCCAGCAGTTACCCCGGACAATACACTGAAGCTTTCTTT.

This chain uses TRBV19 with TRBJ2-3; TRBD2 aligns across 12 bases. Trimming removed 7 bases from V and 6 bases from J; junction bases left unmatched: 8. The CDR3 has 15 amino acids. Germline-derived CDR1 and CDR2 are LNHDA and SQIVND (reference sequence). As DNA, the CDR3 is TGTGCCAGTACAAGACTAGCGGGGGCGGGGGATACGCAGTATTTT. Protein sequence: CASTRLAGAGDTQYF.

The DNA for the CDR3 is TGTGCCAGCTCACGGGACAGGGGGCAATATCAGCCCCAGCATTTT. Amino acids: CASSRDRGQYQPQHF. The chain employs TRBV18 and TRBJ1-5; 12 bases map to TRBD1. The CDR3 runs 15 residues. V was pared by 4 bases and J by 5 bases, with 3 bases of the junction left unmatched. The germline gives CDR1 KGHSH, CDR2 LQKENI. Based on the CDR3 plus reference TRBV18 and TRBJ1-5, the full variable domain is NAGVMQNPRHLVRRRGQEARLRCSPMKGHSHVYWYRQLPEEGLKFMVYLQKENIIDESGMPKERFSAEFPKEGPSILRIQQVVRGDSAAYFCASSRDRGQYQPQHFGDGTRLSIL.

This clone was recorded once. J is TRBJ1-6 and V is TRBV28, with 8 bases fitting TRBD1. CDR1 and CDR2 from the germline V gene are MDHEN and SYDVKM. CDR3 length: 14 residues. J gave up 9 bases and V 8 bases, and 9 bases lay outside the gene matches. This CDR3 reads CASGPGQAGSPLHF. The CDR3 DNA follows: TGTGCCAGCGGCCCGGGACAGGCCGGTTCACCCCTCCACTTT.

This chain links TRBV9 with TRBJ1-1; 7 nucleotides line up with TRBD1. The CDR3 is 15 amino acids. The trim removed 3 bases at V and 0 bases at J, leaving 5 bases unmatched. The germline V gene encodes CDR1 SGDLS and CDR2 YYNGEE. The CDR3 nucleotides are TGTGCCAGCAGCGCCCGGGACAGCATGAACACTGAAGCTTTCTTT. Translated, it gives CASSARDSMNTEAFF.

This clone was observed a handful of times. The chain uses TRBV4-1 and TRBJ2-7, with TRBD1 identical over 10 bases. J gave up 2 bases and V 3 bases, and 4 bases lay outside the gene matches. Germline V gene lookup returns CDR1 MGHRA and CDR2 YSYEKL. The CDR3 is 15 residues long. CDR3 amino acids: CASSQGDRGTYEQYF. Here the CDR3 DNA reads TGCGCCAGCAGCCAGGGGGACAGGGGAACCTACGAGCAGTACTTC.

The CDR3 sequence: CASGLQGNTEAFF. In DNA form, the CDR3 reads TGTGCCAGCGGGTTACAGGGGAACACTGAAGCTTTCTTT. The chain couples TRBV6-5 to TRBJ1-1; TRBD1 might be the D (6 bases). CDR3 length equals 13 residues. CDR1 and CDR2 (germline): MNHEY, SVGAGI. The ends were cut back, 8 bases at V and 1 base at J, with 11 bases in the middle.

The rearrangement joins TRBV11-2 to TRBJ2-7, with 7 nucleotides matching TRBD1. This CDR3 has 15 amino acids. Germline V gene sequence: CDR1 SGHAT, CDR2 FQNNGV. Losses at the gene ends were 6 bases for V and 6 bases for J; bases not matched to a gene: 14. CDR3 residues: CASRSNRDSPFEQYF. The CDR3 DNA reads as TGTGCCAGCAGATCCAACCGGGACAGCCCGTTCGAGCAGTACTTC.

V and J are TRBV28 and TRBJ2-5, with unresolved D. Germline assignment: CDR1 MDHEN and CDR2 SYDVKM. CDR3 length: 13 amino acids. The V gene lost 3 bases and the J gene lost 2 bases, with 7 bases spanning the gap. CDR3 in DNA: TGTGCCAGCAGTTTTGAACAGCAAGAGACCCAGTACTTC. This encodes CASSFEQQETQYF.

The V call is TRBV5-1, the J call TRBJ1-2; maybe TRBD1 (6 bases). Trimming stripped 0 bases from V and 5 bases from J, with 17 bases between. This CDR3 spans 16 amino acids. Germline V gene sequence: CDR1 SGHRS, CDR2 YFSETQ. The CDR3: CASSLGTASDLYGYTF. The CDR3 region has the DNA TGCGCCAGCAGCTTGGGGACAGCCAGCGATTTATATGGCTACACCTTC.

The CDR3, as DNA: TGTGCCAGCAGCCACGGACAGGAGCAGTTCTTC. This translates into CASSHGQEQFF. This sequence joins TRBV6-1 and TRBJ2-1, with a weak D call TRBD1 (6 bases). Germline V gives CDR1 MNHNS, CDR2 SASEGT. The CDR3 has 11 amino acids. V was clipped by 6 bases and J by 10 bases, with 10 bases between them.

The chain combines TRBV4-1 with TRBJ2-3; 10 bases agree with TRBD2. Germline V gives CDR1 MGHRA, CDR2 YSYEKL. The CDR3 contains 16 residues. V lost 3 bases and J lost 2; bases outside the gene matches: 5. This CDR3 reads CASSHLGLANTDTQYF. The CDR3 DNA is TGCGCCAGCAGCCACCTGGGACTAGCGAACACAGATACGCAGTATTTT.